These T cell receptor beta chains were read from a single sample in a study of T cells after yellow fever vaccination. TCRdb re-derived calls from the 5' RACE reads in MiXCR, one entry per CDR3 protein. Of hundreds of thousands of distinct CDR3 sequences in the sample, about a fifth were seen once. The sequenced sample was PBMCs, obtained 15 days after the yellow fever booster vaccination. The source of these receptors is a man younger than 40 who received the YFV17D yellow fever vaccine. CDR3s include the opening cysteine and the closing phenylalanine or tryptophan.

>TRBJ2-2|16|TRBV6-4
CASSERPGLAAGELFF
>TRBJ2-7|13|TRBV12-5
CASGSPGSHEQYF
>TRBJ2-1|15|TRBV7-9
CASSLSGRSYNEQFF
>TRBJ2-7|13|TRBV29-1
CSVSRVRGHEQYF
>TRBJ2-5|10|TRBV20-1
CSARLETQYF
>TRBJ2-7|13|TRBV4-3
CASISGDGDEQYF
>TRBJ1-2|15|TRBV20-1
CSASLRDRVSYGYTF
>TRBJ2-3|15|TRBV29-1
CSRIRTSGSTDTQYF
>TRBJ1-6|14|TRBV10-3
CAIGGQGMDSPLHF
>TRBJ2-7|14|TRBV20-1
CSAGRDRNPYEQYF
>TRBJ2-5|13|TRBV9
CASSVGPEETQYF
>TRBJ2-3|13|TRBV5-8
CASRRGFTDTQYF
>TRBJ2-3|12|TRBV9
CASSVEKDTQYF
>TRBJ2-3|18|TRBV10-2
CASSTPENPRQGWGTQYF
>TRBJ2-7|13|TRBV6-1
CASSVALYYEQYF
>TRBJ2-1|14|TRBV7-6
CASSLAAGGDEQFF
>TRBJ2-7|12|TRBV28
CASIPIPYEQYF
>TRBJ2-3|14|TRBV10-3
CASQGQGGTDTQYF